This entry describes one TCR beta chain. Deletions cut 6 bases from V and 8 bases from J, with 13 bases between. The length of the CDR3 is 13 residues. The data stem from a study of blood T cell repertoires in COVID-19. Data came from immunoSEQ multiplex PCR; TCRdb stores just in-frame clones and leaves some out. The sample has some 350,000 clones; around 89% are singletons. The sample taken for sequencing was PBMCs or T cells enriched from blood (not recorded which). The TCR was taken from a man between 18 and 29 years old who had recovered from COVID-19. J is TRBJ2-2 and V is TRBV12-3 or TRBV12-4; D possibly corresponds to TRBD1 (7 bases). Here the CDR3 DNA reads TGTGCCAGCAGACTAGCAGGGGGTGGGGAGCTGTTTTTT. Translation gives CASRLAGGGELFF.